This TCR beta chain was identified during a study of cytomegalovirus exposure and HLA in healthy donors. 13 Jbeta primers and 60 Vbeta primers were used for the PCR. Profiled with immunoSEQ multiplex PCR; TCRdb holds only in-frame clones, not every one. The data show 130,000 or so clones, about 72% seen once. The sample holds a few counts of this clone. The germline V gene encodes CDR1 SQVTM and CDR2 ANQGSEA. CDR3 length: 14 amino acids. The V gene end was trimmed by 2 bases and the J gene end by 2 bases; junction bases not matched to a gene: 5. This sequence was found in a female donor in good health and CMV-seronegative. The sequenced material came from PBMCs. This chain joins TRBV29-1 and TRBJ2-7, with TRBD2 matching over 8 bases. The chain's CDR3 is CSVELAGYTYEQYF. The CDR3, as DNA: TGCAGCGTTGAATTAGCGGGGTACACCTACGAGCAGTACTTC.